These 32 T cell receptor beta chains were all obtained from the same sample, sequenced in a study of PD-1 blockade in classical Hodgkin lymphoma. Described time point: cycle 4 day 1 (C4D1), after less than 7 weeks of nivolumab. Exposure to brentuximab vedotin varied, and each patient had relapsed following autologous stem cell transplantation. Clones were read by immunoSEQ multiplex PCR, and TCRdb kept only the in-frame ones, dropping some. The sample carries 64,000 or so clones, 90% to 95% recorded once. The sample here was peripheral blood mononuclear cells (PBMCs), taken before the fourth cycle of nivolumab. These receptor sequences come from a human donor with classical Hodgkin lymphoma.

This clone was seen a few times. The DNA for the CDR3 is TGTGCCAGCAGTTTATCGGCGGCTGGAAACACCATATATTTT. Protein: CASSLSAAGNTIYF. This chain joins TRBV28 and TRBJ1-3; D remains ambiguous. The CDR3 spans 14 residues. Trimming stripped 1 base from V and 2 bases from J, with 6 bases between. Per the germline V gene, CDR1 is MDHEN and CDR2 is SYDVKM.

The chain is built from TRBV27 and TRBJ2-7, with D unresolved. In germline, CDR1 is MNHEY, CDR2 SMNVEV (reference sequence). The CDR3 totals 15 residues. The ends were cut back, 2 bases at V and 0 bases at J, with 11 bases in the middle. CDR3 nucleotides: TGTGCCAGCAGTTTAGGCGCCCGTATCTCCTACGAGCAGTACTTC. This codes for CASSLGARISYEQYF.

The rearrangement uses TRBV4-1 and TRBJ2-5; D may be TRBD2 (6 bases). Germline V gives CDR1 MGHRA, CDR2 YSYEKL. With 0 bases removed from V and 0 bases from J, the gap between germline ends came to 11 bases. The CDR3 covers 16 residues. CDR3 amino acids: CASSQDPLAYQETQYF. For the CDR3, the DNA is TGCGCCAGCAGCCAAGATCCACTAGCCTACCAAGAGACCCAGTACTTC.

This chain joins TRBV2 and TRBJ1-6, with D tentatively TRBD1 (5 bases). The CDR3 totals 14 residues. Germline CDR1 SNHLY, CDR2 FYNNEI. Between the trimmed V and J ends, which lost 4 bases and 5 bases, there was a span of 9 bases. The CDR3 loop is CASSVVQDNSPLHF. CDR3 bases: TGTGCCAGCAGTGTAGTACAGGATAATTCACCCCTCCACTTT.

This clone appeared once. CDR3 DNA sequence: TGTGCCAGCAGCACGGACCCAGGCGGAGGGCAGTACTTC. Its translation is CASSTDPGGGQYF. V usage is TRBV7-2 and J usage is TRBJ2-7; D possibly corresponds to TRBD2 (5 bases). Germline V gene lookup returns CDR1 SGHTA and CDR2 FQGNSA. Trimming took 5 bases from V and 9 from J, leaving 17 bases between them. This CDR3 region has 13 residues. The full variable domain, with the rest looked up from reference TRBV7-2 and TRBJ2-7, is GAGVSQSPSNKVTEKGKDVELRCDPISGHTALYWYRQSLGQGLEFLIYFQGNSAPDKSGLPSDRFSAERTGGSVSTLTIQRTQQEDSAVYLCASSTDPGGGQYFGPGTRLTVT.

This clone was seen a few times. The CDR3 region is CASSPGRGNTEAFF. DNA of the CDR3: TGTGCCAGCAGCCCCGGACGGGGGAACACTGAAGCTTTCTTT. The rearrangement links TRBV14 to TRBJ1-1; no clear D gene. Trimming stripped 4 bases from V and 1 base from J, with 10 bases between. The CDR3 contains 14 residues. The germline V gene has CDR1 SGHDN and CDR2 FVKESK.

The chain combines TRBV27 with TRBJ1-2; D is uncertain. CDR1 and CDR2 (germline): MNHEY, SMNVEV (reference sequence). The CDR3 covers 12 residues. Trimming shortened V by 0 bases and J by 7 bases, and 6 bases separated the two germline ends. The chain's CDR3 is CASSLSGSGYTF. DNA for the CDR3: TGTGCCAGCAGTTTATCAGGGTCTGGCTACACCTTC.

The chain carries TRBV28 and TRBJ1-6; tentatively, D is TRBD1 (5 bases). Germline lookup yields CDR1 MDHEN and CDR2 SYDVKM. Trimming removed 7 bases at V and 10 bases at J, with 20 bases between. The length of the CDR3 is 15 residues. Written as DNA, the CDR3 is TGTGCCAGCAAGTCGGTCGGGGCCCCGGGCTCACCCCTCCACTTT. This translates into CASKSVGAPGSPLHF.

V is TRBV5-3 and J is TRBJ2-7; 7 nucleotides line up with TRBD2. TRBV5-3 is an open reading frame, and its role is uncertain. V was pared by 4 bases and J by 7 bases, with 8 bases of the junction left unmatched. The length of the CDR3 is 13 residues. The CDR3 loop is CARSPGRPLEQYF. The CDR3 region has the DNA TGTGCCAGAAGCCCCGGGAGGCCGTTAGAGCAGTACTTC.

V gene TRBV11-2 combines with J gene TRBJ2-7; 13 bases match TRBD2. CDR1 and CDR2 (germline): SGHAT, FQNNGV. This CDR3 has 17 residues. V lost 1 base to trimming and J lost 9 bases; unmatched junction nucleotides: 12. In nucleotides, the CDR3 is TGTGCCAGCAGCTTAGTGGGACGGACTAGCGGGAGATCTGGGCAGTACTTC. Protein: CASSLVGRTSGRSGQYF.

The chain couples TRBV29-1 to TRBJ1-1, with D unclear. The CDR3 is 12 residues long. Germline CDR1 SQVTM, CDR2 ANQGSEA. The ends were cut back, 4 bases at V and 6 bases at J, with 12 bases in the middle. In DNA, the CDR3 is TGCAGCGTTGTTTCCGGGAAGGCTGAAGCTTTCTTT. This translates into CSVVSGKAEAFF.

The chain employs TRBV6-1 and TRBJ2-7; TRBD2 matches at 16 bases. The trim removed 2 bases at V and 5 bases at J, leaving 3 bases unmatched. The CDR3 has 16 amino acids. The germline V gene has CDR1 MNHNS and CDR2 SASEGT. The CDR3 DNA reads TGTGCCAGCAGTGAACCGGGACTAGCGGGAGGGAACGAGCAGTACTTC. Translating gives CASSEPGLAGGNEQYF.

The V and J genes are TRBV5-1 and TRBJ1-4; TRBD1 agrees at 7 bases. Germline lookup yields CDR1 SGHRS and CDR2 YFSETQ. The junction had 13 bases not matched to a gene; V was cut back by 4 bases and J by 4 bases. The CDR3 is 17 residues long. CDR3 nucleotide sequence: TGCGCCAGCAGCCGACTTCCCACGGGACAGAGTAATGAAAAACTGTTTTTT. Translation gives CASSRLPTGQSNEKLFF.

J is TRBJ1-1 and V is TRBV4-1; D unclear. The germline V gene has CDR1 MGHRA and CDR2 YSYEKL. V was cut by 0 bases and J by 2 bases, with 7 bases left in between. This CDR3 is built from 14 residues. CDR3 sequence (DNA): TGCGCCAGCAGCCAAGATAGCAGTAACACTGAAGCTTTCTTT. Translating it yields CASSQDSSNTEAFF.

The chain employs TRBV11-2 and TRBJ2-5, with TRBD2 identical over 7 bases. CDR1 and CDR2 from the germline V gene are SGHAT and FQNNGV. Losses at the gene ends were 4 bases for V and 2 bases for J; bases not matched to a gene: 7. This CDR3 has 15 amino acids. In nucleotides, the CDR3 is TGTGCCAGCAGCTCCGGGGACTACCCACAAGAGACCCAGTACTTC. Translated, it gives CASSSGDYPQETQYF.

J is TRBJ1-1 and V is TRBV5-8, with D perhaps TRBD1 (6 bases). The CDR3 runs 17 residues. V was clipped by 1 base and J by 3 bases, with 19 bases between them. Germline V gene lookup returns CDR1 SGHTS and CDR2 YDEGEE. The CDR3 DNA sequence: TGTGCCAGCAGCTTGTGGGGGAACGGGGGCCGGCACACTGAAGCTTTCTTT. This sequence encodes CASSLWGNGGRHTEAFF.

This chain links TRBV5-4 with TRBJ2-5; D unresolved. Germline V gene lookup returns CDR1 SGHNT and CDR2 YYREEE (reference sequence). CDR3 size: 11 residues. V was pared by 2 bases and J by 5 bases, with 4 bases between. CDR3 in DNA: TGTGCCAGCAGCTTTGAGGAGACCCAGTACTTC. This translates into CASSFEETQYF.

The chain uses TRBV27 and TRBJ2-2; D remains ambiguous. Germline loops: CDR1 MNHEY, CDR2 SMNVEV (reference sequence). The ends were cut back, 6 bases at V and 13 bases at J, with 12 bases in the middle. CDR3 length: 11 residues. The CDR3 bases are TGTGCCAGCAGCGCCGGGCAAGGGCTGTTTTTT. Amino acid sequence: CASSAGQGLFF.

The chain's CDR3 is CASSYRDTYEQYF. In DNA form, the CDR3 reads TGTGCCAGCAGTTACCGGGACACCTACGAGCAGTACTTC. V gene TRBV27 combines with J gene TRBJ2-7; D may be TRBD1 (6 bases). The ends were cut back, 4 bases at V and 2 bases at J, with 9 bases in the middle. CDR1 and CDR2 from the germline V gene are MNHEY and SMNVEV (reference sequence). There are 13 residues in the CDR3.

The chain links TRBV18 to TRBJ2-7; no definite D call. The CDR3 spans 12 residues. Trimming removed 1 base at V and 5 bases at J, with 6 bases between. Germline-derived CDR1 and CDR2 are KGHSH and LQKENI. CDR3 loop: CASSPRQDEQYF. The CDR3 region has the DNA TGTGCCAGCTCACCACGGCAGGACGAGCAGTACTTC.

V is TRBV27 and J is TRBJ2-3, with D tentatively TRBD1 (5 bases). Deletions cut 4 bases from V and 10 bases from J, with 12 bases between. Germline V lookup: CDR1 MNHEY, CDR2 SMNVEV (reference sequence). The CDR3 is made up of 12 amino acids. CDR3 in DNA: TGTGCCAGCAGTTCGACAGAGCTTGCGCAGTATTTT. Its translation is CASSSTELAQYF.

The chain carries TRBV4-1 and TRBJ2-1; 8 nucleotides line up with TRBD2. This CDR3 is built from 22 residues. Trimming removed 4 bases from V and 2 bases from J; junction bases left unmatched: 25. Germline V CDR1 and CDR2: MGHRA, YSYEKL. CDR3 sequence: CASSREPNTGRFGRAAYNEQFF. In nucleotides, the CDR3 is TGCGCCAGCAGCCGTGAACCTAATACAGGGCGGTTCGGGAGGGCCGCCTACAATGAGCAGTTCTTC.

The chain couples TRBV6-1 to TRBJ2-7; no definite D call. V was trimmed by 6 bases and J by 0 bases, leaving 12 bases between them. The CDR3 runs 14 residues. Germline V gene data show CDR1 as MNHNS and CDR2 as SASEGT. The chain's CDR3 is CASSNVESSYEQYF. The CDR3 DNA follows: TGTGCCAGCAGCAACGTCGAGAGCTCCTACGAGCAGTACTTC.

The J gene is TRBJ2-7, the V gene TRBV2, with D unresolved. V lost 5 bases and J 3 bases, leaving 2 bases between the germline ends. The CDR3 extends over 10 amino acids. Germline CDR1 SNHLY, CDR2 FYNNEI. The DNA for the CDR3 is TGTGCCAGCAGTAACTACGAGCAGTACTTC. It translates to CASSNYEQYF.

CDR3 amino acids: CASSLDGISSYNEQFF. The CDR3 region has the DNA TGTGCCAGCAGTTTGGACGGGATAAGCTCCTACAATGAGCAGTTCTTC. V and J are TRBV27 and TRBJ2-1; D is possibly TRBD2 (5 bases). The CDR3 has 16 residues. Trimming stripped 3 bases from V and 0 bases from J, with 12 bases between. The germline V gene has CDR1 MNHEY and CDR2 SMNVEV (reference sequence).

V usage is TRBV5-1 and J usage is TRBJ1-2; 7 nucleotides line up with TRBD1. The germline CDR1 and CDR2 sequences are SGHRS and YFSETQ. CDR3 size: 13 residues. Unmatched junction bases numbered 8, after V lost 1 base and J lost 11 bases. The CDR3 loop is CASSLPGGFGYTF. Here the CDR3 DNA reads TGCGCCAGCAGCTTGCCAGGGGGTTTCGGTTACACCTTC.

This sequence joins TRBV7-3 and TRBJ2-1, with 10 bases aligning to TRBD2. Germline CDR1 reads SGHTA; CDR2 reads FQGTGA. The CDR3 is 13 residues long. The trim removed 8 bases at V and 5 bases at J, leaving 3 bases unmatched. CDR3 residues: CASATSGNNEQFF. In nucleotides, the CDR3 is TGTGCCAGCGCTACTAGCGGGAACAATGAGCAGTTCTTC.

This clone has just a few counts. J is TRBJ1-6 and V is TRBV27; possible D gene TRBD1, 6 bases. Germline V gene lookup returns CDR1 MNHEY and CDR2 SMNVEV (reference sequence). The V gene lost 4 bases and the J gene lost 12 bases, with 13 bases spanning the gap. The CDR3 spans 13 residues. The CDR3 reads CASSWGAVRPLHF. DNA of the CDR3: TGTGCCAGCAGTTGGGGGGCCGTAAGACCCCTCCACTTT.

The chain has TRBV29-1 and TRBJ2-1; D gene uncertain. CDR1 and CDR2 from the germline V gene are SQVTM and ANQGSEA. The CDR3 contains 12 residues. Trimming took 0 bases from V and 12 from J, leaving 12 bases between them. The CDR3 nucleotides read TGCAGCGTTGAAGATTTGGCCCCGGGGCAGTTCTTC. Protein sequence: CSVEDLAPGQFF.

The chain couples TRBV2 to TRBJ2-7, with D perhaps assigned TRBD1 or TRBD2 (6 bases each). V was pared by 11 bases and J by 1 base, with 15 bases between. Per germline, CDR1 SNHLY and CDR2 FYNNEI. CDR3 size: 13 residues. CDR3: CAGGTLRSYEQYF. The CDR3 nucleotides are TGTGCCGGAGGGACACTCCGGTCCTACGAGCAGTACTTC.

The CDR3 sequence: CASSTPGTSDGTQYF. CDR3 bases: TGTGCCAGCAGCACACCCGGGACTAGCGACGGGACGCAGTATTTT. The V call is TRBV13, the J call TRBJ2-3, with 10 bases that match TRBD2. The trim removed 5 bases at V and 9 bases at J, leaving 11 bases unmatched. Germline values: CDR1 PRHDT, CDR2 FYEKMQ (reference sequence). The CDR3 extends over 15 amino acids.

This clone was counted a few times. In nucleotides, the CDR3 is TGTGCCAGCAGCTCAACAGGGGGCCTAGCTAACTATGGCTACACCTTC. This gives the protein CASSSTGGLANYGYTF. The chain couples TRBV7-6 to TRBJ1-2; TRBD1 aligns across 9 bases. The CDR3 is 16 amino acids. Germline V gene sequence: CDR1 SGHVS, CDR2 FNYEAQ. The V gene end was trimmed by 4 bases and the J gene end by 0 bases; junction bases not matched to a gene: 6.